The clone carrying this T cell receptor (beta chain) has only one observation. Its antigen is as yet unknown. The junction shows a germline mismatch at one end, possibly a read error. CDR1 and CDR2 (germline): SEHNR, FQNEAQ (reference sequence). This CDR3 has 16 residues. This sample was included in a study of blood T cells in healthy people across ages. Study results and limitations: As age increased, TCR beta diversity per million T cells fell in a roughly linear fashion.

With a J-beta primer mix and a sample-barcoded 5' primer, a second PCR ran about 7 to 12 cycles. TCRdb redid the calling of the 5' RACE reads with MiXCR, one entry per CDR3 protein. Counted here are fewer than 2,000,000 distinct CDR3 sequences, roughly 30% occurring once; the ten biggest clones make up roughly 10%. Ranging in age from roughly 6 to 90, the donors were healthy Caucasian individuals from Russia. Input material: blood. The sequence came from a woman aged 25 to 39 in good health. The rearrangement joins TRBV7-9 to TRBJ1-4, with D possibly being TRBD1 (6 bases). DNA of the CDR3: TGTGCCAGCAGCACCCGACAGGCCGCAACTAATAAAAAACTGTTTTTT. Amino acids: CASSTRQAATNKKLFF.